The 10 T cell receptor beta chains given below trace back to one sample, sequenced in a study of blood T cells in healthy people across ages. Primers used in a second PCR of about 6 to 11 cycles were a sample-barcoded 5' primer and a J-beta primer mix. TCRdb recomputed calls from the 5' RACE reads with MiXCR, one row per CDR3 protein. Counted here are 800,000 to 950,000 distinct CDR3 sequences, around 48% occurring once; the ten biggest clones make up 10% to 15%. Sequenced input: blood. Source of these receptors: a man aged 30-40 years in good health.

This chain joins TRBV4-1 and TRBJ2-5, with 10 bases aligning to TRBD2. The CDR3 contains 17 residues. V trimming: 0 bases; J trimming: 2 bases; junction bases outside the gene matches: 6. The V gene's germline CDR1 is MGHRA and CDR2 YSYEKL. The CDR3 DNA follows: TGCGCCAGCAGCCAAGATAAAGCGGGGGGGATTCAAGAGACCCAGTACTTC. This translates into CASSQDKAGGIQETQYF.

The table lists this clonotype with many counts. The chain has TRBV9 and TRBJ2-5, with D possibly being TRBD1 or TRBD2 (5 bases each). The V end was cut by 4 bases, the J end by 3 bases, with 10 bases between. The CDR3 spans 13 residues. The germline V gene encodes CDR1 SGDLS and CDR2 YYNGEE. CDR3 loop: CASSPGPEETQYF. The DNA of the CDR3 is TGTGCCAGCAGCCCGGGACCAGAAGAGACCCAGTACTTC. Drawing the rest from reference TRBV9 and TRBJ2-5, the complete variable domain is DSGVTQTPKHLITATGQRVTLRCSPRSGDLSVYWYQQSLDQGLQFLIQYYNGEERAKGNILERFSAQQFPDLHSELNLSSLELGDSALYFCASSPGPEETQYFGPGTRLLVL.

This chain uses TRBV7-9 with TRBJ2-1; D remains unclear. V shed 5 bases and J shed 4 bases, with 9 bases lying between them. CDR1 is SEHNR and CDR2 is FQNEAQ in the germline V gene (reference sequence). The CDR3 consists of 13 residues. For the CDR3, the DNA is TGTGCCAGCAGCCACGACCCTTACAATGAGCAGTTCTTC. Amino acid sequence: CASSHDPYNEQFF.

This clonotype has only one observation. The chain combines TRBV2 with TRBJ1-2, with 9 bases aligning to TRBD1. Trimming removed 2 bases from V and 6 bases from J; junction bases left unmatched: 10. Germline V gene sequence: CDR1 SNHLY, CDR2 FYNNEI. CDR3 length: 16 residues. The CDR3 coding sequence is TGTGCCAGCAGTGAACGGGACAGGGCCGGACCGAATGGCTACACCTTC. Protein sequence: CASSERDRAGPNGYTF. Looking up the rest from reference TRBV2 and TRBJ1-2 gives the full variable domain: EPEVTQTPSHQVTQMGQEVILRCVPISNHLYFYWYRQILGQKVEFLVSFYNNEISEKSEIFDDQFSVERPDGSNFTLKIRSTKLEDSAMYFCASSERDRAGPNGYTFGSGTRLTVV.

CDR3 residues: CASRDGTASTDTQYF. The CDR3 DNA reads TGCGCCAGCAGGGACGGGACAGCTAGCACAGATACGCAGTATTTT. The genes are TRBV5-1 and TRBJ2-3; 7 nucleotides agree with TRBD1. Germline CDR1 reads SGHRS; CDR2 reads YFSETQ. This CDR3 has 15 amino acids. The J segment lost 0 bases and the V segment lost 5 bases, leaving 6 bases of the junction unmatched.

This CDR3 reads CASSQDRRGDYEQYF. In nucleotides, the CDR3 is TGCGCCAGCAGCCAAGATCGGCGGGGGGACTACGAGCAGTACTTC. The chain has TRBV4-3 and TRBJ2-7, with 8 bases that match TRBD2. J gave up 3 bases and V 0 bases, and 4 bases lay outside the gene matches. Germline values: CDR1 LGHNA, CDR2 YSLEER. The CDR3 loop spans 15 amino acids.

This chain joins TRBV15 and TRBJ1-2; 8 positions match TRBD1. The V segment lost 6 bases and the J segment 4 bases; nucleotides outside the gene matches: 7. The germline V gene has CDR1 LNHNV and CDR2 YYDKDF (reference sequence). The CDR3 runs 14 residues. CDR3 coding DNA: TGTGCCACCAGTCCCGACAGGGGCCCCTATGGCTACACCTTC. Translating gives CATSPDRGPYGYTF. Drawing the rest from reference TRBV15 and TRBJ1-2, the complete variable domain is DAMVIQNPRYQVTQFGKPVTLSCSQTLNHNVMYWYQQKSSQAPKLLFHYYDKDFNNEADTPDNFQSRRPNTSFCFLDIRSPGLGDTAMYLCATSPDRGPYGYTFGSGTRLTVV.

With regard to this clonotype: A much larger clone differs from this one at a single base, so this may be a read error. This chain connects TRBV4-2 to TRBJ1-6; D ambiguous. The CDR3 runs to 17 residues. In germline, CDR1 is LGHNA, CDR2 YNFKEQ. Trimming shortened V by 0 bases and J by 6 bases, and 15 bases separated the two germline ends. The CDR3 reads CASSQDLSSTVNSPLHF. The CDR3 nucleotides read TGTGCCAGCAGCCAAGATCTTTCTAGCACAGTTAATTCACCCCTCCACTTT.

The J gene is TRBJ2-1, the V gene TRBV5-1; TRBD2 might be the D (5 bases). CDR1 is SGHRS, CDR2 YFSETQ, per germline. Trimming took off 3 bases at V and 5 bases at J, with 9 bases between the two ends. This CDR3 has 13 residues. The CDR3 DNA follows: TGCGCCAGCAGCTGGGAGCTTCACAATGAGCAGTTCTTC. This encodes CASSWELHNEQFF. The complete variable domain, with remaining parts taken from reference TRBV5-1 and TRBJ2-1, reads KAGVTQTPRYLIKTRGQQVTLSCSPISGHRSVSWYQQTPGQGLQFLFEYFSETQRNKGNFPGRFSGRQFSNSRSEMNVSTLELGDSALYLCASSWELHNEQFFGPGTRLTVL.

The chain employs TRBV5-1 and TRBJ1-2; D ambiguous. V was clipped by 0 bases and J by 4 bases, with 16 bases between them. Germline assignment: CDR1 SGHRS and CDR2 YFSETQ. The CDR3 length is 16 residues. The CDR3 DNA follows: TGCGCCAGCAGCTTGGCCTATCAGGCCGATCGCTATGGCTACACCTTC. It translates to CASSLAYQADRYGYTF.